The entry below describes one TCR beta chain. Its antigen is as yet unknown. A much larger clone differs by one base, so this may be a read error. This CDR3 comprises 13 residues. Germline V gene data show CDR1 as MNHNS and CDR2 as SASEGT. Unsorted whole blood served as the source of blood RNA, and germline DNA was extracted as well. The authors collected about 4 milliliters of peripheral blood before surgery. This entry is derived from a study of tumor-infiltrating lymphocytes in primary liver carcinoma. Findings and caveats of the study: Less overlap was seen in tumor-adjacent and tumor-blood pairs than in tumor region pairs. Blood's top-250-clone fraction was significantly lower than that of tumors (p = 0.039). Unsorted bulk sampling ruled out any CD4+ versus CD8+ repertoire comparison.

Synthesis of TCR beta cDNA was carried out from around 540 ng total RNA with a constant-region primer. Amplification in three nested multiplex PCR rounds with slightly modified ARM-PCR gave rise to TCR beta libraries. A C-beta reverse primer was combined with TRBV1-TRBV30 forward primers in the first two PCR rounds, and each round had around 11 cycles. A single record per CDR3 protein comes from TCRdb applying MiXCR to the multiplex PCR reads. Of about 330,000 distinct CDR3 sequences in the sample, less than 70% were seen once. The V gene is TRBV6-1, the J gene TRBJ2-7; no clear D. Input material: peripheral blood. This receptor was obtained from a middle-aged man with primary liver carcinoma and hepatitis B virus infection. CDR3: CTSSEGMALPEYF. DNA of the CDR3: TGTACCAGCAGTGAAGGTATGGCATTACCCGAGTACTTC.